These 10 T cell receptor beta chains originate from one sample sequenced in a study of T-cell memory formation after mild COVID-19. TCRdb reanalysed the 5' RACE reads using MiXCR and keeps one entry per CDR3 protein. The sample carries about 200,000 distinct CDR3 sequences, around 19% recorded once. Sequencing was carried out using PBMCs or a T cell subset sorted from them (not recorded which). These receptors all come from an adult woman who had mild COVID-19 (a few samples of this study predate the infection). Cell type and time point are not known.

The V call is TRBV10-3, the J call TRBJ1-1, with a weak D call TRBD1 (5 bases). The CDR3 extends over 13 amino acids. V was shortened by 9 bases and J by 3 bases, with 14 bases between the two germline ends. Germline V gene data show CDR1 as ENHRY and CDR2 as SYGVKD. The CDR3 sequence is CAIAVGADTEAFF. The CDR3 DNA reads TGTGCCATAGCTGTTGGGGCGGACACTGAAGCTTTCTTT.

The chain is built from TRBV10-3 and TRBJ2-3; D tentatively reads TRBD1 or TRBD2 (5 bases each). The CDR3 loop spans 17 amino acids. The V gene's germline CDR1 is ENHRY and CDR2 SYGVKD. Trimming stripped 7 bases from V and 8 bases from J, with 28 bases between. Here the CDR3 reads CAINSENRGPSTGTQYF. CDR3 coding DNA: TGTGCCATCAACAGCGAGAACCGGGGACCGTCGACTGGTACGCAGTATTTT.

V and J are TRBV5-1 and TRBJ2-3, with 8 positions matching TRBD1. The CDR3 contains 14 residues. Germline CDR1 is SGHRS and CDR2 is YFSETQ. With V trimmed by 0 bases and J by 5 bases, 2 bases remained unmatched. This chain's CDR3 is CASSLGQGKDTQYF. Here the CDR3 DNA reads TGCGCCAGCAGCTTGGGACAGGGGAAAGATACGCAGTATTTT. The whole variable domain, remainder taken from reference TRBV5-1 and TRBJ2-3, is KAGVTQTPRYLIKTRGQQVTLSCSPISGHRSVSWYQQTPGQGLQFLFEYFSETQRNKGNFPGRFSGRQFSNSRSEMNVSTLELGDSALYLCASSLGQGKDTQYFGPGTRLTVL.

V usage is TRBV16 and J usage is TRBJ1-2, with D possibly being TRBD1 (6 bases). This CDR3 is built from 12 residues. Germline values: CDR1 KGHSY, CDR2 FQNENV. The V gene lost 4 bases and the J gene lost 5 bases, with 8 bases spanning the gap. The CDR3 loop is CASSRGGYGYTF. As DNA, the CDR3 is TGTGCCAGCAGCCGAGGGGGGTATGGCTACACCTTC.

The gene calls are TRBV7-3 and TRBJ1-5; D not resolved. V was shortened by 5 bases and J by 0 bases, with 11 bases between the two germline ends. The CDR3 is made up of 15 amino acids. Germline CDR1 is SGHTA and CDR2 is FQGTGA. CDR3 amino acids: CASSPGLLSNQPQHF. The CDR3 DNA reads TGTGCCAGCAGCCCCGGACTCCTTAGCAATCAGCCCCAGCATTTT.

In its sample, this clonotype was seen a few times. The junction departs from the called germline gene at one end, perhaps through a read error. This chain connects TRBV9 to TRBJ2-7, with D perhaps matching TRBD1 or TRBD2 (5 bases each). Germline CDR1 reads SGDLS; CDR2 reads YYNGEE. The CDR3 consists of 14 residues. The CDR3 DNA sequence: TGTGCCATCAGCGTACGGGGACGGCCCTACGAGCAGTACTTC. Translating gives CAISVRGRPYEQYF.

A few counts support this clonotype. The chain recombines TRBV11-2 with TRBJ1-1, with 7 positions matching TRBD1. CDR1 and CDR2 from the germline V gene are SGHAT and FQNNGV. The V and J ends lost 2 bases and 6 bases, in that order; junction bases with no gene match: 6. The length of the CDR3 is 14 residues. The CDR3 bases are TGTGCCAGCAGCTTAACGACAGGGATCGCTGAAGCTTTCTTT. Its protein product is CASSLTTGIAEAFF.

This chain connects TRBV3-1 to TRBJ2-5, with D possibly being TRBD2 (6 bases). In germline, CDR1 is LGHDT, CDR2 YNNKEL (reference sequence). The CDR3 spans 16 residues. V shed 1 base and J shed 4 bases, with 16 bases lying between them. The CDR3 nucleotides read TGTGCCAGCAGCCAAGGGAGGGGCGGTAAGCGAGAGACCCAGTACTTC. Translation: CASSQGRGGKRETQYF.

This clonotype has a handful of counts. The V and J genes are TRBV7-6 and TRBJ2-3, with TRBD2 matching 12 bases. The CDR3 is 19 residues long. Looked up from germline, CDR1 is SGHVS and CDR2 is FNYEAQ. With V trimmed by 3 bases and J by 4 bases, 14 bases remained unmatched. The CDR3 nucleotides are TGTGCCAGCAGCTTGGGAGCTAGCGGGAGGGCCTTGGGATCAGATACGCAGTATTTT. Translating gives CASSLGASGRALGSDTQYF.

This clonotype has just a few counts. The V call is TRBV2, the J call TRBJ1-5; 11 bases fit TRBD1. The V and J ends lost 6 bases and 0 bases, in that order; junction bases with no gene match: 7. The CDR3 is 17 residues long. Germline assignment: CDR1 SNHLY and CDR2 FYNNEI. The CDR3 is CASRGQGGGYSNQPQHF. The CDR3 DNA sequence: TGTGCCAGCAGGGGACAGGGGGGAGGGTATAGCAATCAGCCCCAGCATTTT.